This TCR beta chain was recovered during a study of blood T cell repertoires in COVID-19. Study-level background: Sites across the United States, Italy and Spain contributed samples from acute and convalescent COVID-19. PBMCs, B-cell-depleted T cells, or T cells provided the cDNA or gDNA that made up the material.

Methods used by the authors: Reference gene primer amplification gave estimated nucleated cell counts. Assay: immunoSEQ multiplex PCR; the TCRdb copy retains only in-frame clones and omits some. V and J calls plus clone size are reproduced from that table; the DNA served to infer D and trimming. The repertoire holds about 230,000 clones, 70% to 90% seen once, with 12% in the top ten. V lost 2 bases and J lost 0, with 5 bases in between. The CDR3 has 13 residues. Comment on this clone: The same CDR3 is also encoded by other DNA sequences in this sample.

The chain carries TRBV12-3 or TRBV12-4 and TRBJ2-7; D perhaps matches TRBD1 (5 bases). The clonotype originates from a woman aged 18-30 years who had recovered from COVID-19. Input material: peripheral blood. CDR3 DNA sequence: TGTGCCAGCAGTTTAACAGGCTCCTACGAGCAGTACTTC. Its translation: CASSLTGSYEQYF.